These 21 T cell receptor beta chains originate from one sample sequenced in a study of blood T cell repertoires in COVID-19. Using immunoSEQ multiplex PCR, the repertoire was profiled, and TCRdb retains in-frame clones only, with some absent. The sample lists about 120,000 clones; 79% were seen once. The sample taken for sequencing was peripheral blood. Receptors were obtained from a woman of 80 years or more with acute or convalescent COVID-19.

The chain links TRBV10-3 to TRBJ1-2; 7 bases agree with TRBD1. After removal of 8 bases from V and 1 base from J, the junction contained 4 bases not matched to a gene. The CDR3 extends over 13 amino acids. Germline CDR1 is ENHRY and CDR2 is SYGVKD. The CDR3 is CAIGQDNNYGYTF. CDR3 coding DNA: TGTGCCATCGGACAGGACAATAACTATGGCTACACCTTC.

The J gene is TRBJ1-5, the V gene TRBV3-1 (or the pseudogene TRBV3-2), with 7 bases lining up with TRBD1. The germline gives CDR1 LGHDT, CDR2 YNNKEL (reference sequence). The CDR3 is made up of 16 amino acids. Losses at the gene ends were 2 bases for V and 0 bases for J; bases not matched to a gene: 4. This chain's CDR3 is CASSQNGTDSNQPQHF. CDR3 sequence (DNA): TGTGCCAGCAGCCAAAATGGGACAGATAGCAATCAGCCCCAGCATTTT.

Ten or more counts support this clone. The rearrangement links TRBV4-2 to TRBJ1-6, with unresolved D. CDR1 and CDR2 from the germline V gene are LGHNA and YNFKEQ. Trimming took 0 bases from V and 0 from J, leaving 15 bases between them. CDR3 size: 19 residues. CDR3 nucleotides: TGTGCCAGCAGCCAAGATCCGTGGGCCGCGAGCTCCTATAATTCACCCCTCCACTTT. It is translated as CASSQDPWAASSYNSPLHF.

This rearrangement joins TRBV6-6 to TRBJ1-3, with TRBD1 matching 7 bases. Per the germline V gene, CDR1 is MNHNY and CDR2 is SVGAGI (reference sequence). V was pared by 7 bases and J by 4 bases, with 10 bases of the junction left unmatched. The CDR3 spans 15 residues. The CDR3 nucleotides are TGTGCCAGCAAGGCGACTTCCAGGGGGGGAAACACCATATATTTT. It translates to CASKATSRGGNTIYF.

V gene TRBV5-4 combines with J gene TRBJ1-2; D call uncertain. Trimming shortened V by 4 bases and J by 4 bases, and 11 bases separated the two germline ends. CDR3 size: 13 residues. The V gene's germline CDR1 is SGHNT and CDR2 YYREEE (reference sequence). The CDR3 here is CASSQDVGYGYTF. DNA for the CDR3: TGTGCCAGCAGCCAGGATGTCGGCTATGGCTACACCTTC. Combining the CDR3 with reference TRBV5-4 and TRBJ1-2 gives the whole variable domain ETGVTQSPTHLIKTRGQQVTLRCSSQSGHNTVSWYQQALGQGPQFIFQYYREEENGRGNFPPRFSGLQFPNYSSELNVNALELDDSALYLCASSQDVGYGYTFGSGTRLTVV.

The chain employs TRBV2 and TRBJ1-2; 9 nucleotides match TRBD1. The CDR3 totals 12 residues. V dropped 5 bases and J dropped 7; count of bases not matched to a gene: 2. Germline V gene lookup returns CDR1 SNHLY and CDR2 FYNNEI. The CDR3, as DNA: TGTGCCAGCAGTTGGGACAGGGCTGGCTACACCTTC. This codes for CASSWDRAGYTF.

The J gene is TRBJ1-2, the V gene TRBV28, with 7 bases matching TRBD1. Germline CDR1 and CDR2: MDHEN and SYDVKM. V lost 5 bases, J lost 6 bases, and 12 bases stayed unmatched. This CDR3 is 15 amino acids long. The CDR3 DNA follows: TGTGCCAGCAGTCCGAGAACCGGGACAGTGGATGGCTACACCTTC. This gives the protein CASSPRTGTVDGYTF.

This chain joins TRBV2 and TRBJ1-2, with TRBD1 matching over 9 bases. Germline CDR1 reads SNHLY; CDR2 reads FYNNEI. The CDR3 sequence is 14 residues long. Trimming at V came to 3 bases and at J to 2 bases, leaving 1 base not matched to a gene. The CDR3 loop reads CASSETGGNYGYTF. DNA for the CDR3: TGTGCCAGCAGTGAGACAGGGGGAAACTATGGCTACACCTTC.

This clone was detected once. V is TRBV7-9 and J is TRBJ1-1, with D uncertain. The germline gives CDR1 SEHNR, CDR2 FQNEAQ (reference sequence). The CDR3 length is 14 residues. The ends were cut back, 6 bases at V and 1 base at J, with 12 bases in the middle. CDR3 amino acids: CASRRAGANTEAFF. Written as DNA, the CDR3 is TGTGCCAGCAGGCGAGCCGGAGCGAACACTGAAGCTTTCTTT. Based on the CDR3 plus reference TRBV7-9 and TRBJ1-1, the full variable domain is DTGVSQNPRHKITKRGQNVTFRCDPISEHNRLYWYRQTLGQGPEFLTYFQNEAQLEKSRLLSDRFSAERPKGSFSTLEIQRTEQGDSAMYLCASRRAGANTEAFFGQGTRLTVV.

This clone was observed at least ten times. V is TRBV4-3 and J is TRBJ2-2, with 10 bases lining up with TRBD2. The CDR3 spans 17 residues. Germline V CDR1 and CDR2: LGHNA, YSLEER. J lost 2 bases, V lost 0 bases, and 3 bases had no gene match. CDR3 loop: CASSQDLAGVNTGELFF. As DNA, the CDR3 is TGCGCCAGCAGCCAAGACCTAGCGGGAGTAAACACCGGGGAGCTGTTTTTT.

The chain combines TRBV7-9 with TRBJ2-7, with TRBD2 matching 10 bases. Unmatched junction bases numbered 5, after V lost 5 bases and J lost 7 bases. Germline CDR1 and CDR2: SEHNR and FQNEAQ (reference sequence). This CDR3 has 13 residues. CDR3 protein: CASSPGLAEEQYF. CDR3 sequence (DNA): TGTGCCAGCAGCCCCGGACTAGCGGAGGAGCAGTACTTC.

Turning to this clone: Other DNA variants within this sample encode the same CDR3. The chain links TRBV6-2 or TRBV6-3 to TRBJ2-1; D is possibly TRBD1 (5 bases). The V gene's germline CDR1 is MNHEY and CDR2 SVGEGT. V lost 6 bases and J 4 bases, leaving 10 bases between the germline ends. CDR3 length: 13 amino acids. In DNA form, the CDR3 reads TGTGCCAGCAGCCTCGACAGTTACAATGAGCAGTTCTTC. This sequence encodes CASSLDSYNEQFF.

The count of this clone is one. The J gene is TRBJ1-4, the V gene TRBV6-1; perhaps TRBD1 as D (6 bases). The V gene's germline CDR1 is MNHNS and CDR2 SASEGT. The CDR3 spans 14 residues. V was shortened by 3 bases and J by 4 bases, with 9 bases between the two germline ends. CDR3 amino acids: CASSDGQRNEKLFF. Written as DNA, the CDR3 is TGTGCCAGCAGTGACGGACAGCGTAATGAAAAACTGTTTTTT.

This chain connects TRBV7-2 to TRBJ2-1, with 11 nucleotides matching TRBD2. This CDR3 comprises 13 residues. The ends lost 5 bases at V and 14 bases at J; junction bases unmatched: 8. Germline V gene sequence: CDR1 SGHTA, CDR2 FQGNSA. CDR3 amino acids: CASSPSGRQEKFF. The CDR3 nucleotides read TGTGCCAGCAGCCCTAGCGGGAGGCAGGAAAAGTTCTTC.

The genes are TRBV12-3 or TRBV12-4 and TRBJ1-1, with TRBD1 as a possible D gene (5 bases). This CDR3 region has 13 residues. V lost 6 bases and J 1 base, leaving 9 bases between the germline ends. CDR3 loop: CASSTGQNTEAFF. Written as DNA, the CDR3 is TGTGCCAGCAGCACCGGACAGAACACTGAAGCTTTCTTT.

This clone was counted only a few times. The rearrangement uses TRBV4-3 and TRBJ2-1, with 8 bases fitting TRBD2. The germline V gene encodes CDR1 LGHNA and CDR2 YSLEER. The V and J ends lost 1 base and 2 bases, in that order; junction bases with no gene match: 1. The CDR3 runs to 15 residues. CDR3 protein: CASSQGTSPYNEQFF. CDR3 DNA sequence: TGCGCCAGCAGCCAAGGGACTAGCCCCTACAATGAGCAGTTCTTC.

The chain is built from TRBV10-3 and TRBJ2-2, with 8 bases fitting TRBD1. Germline V gene data show CDR1 as ENHRY and CDR2 as SYGVKD. J was trimmed by 2 bases and V by 10 bases; bases with no gene match: 3. The CDR3 contains 13 residues. As DNA, the CDR3 is TGTGCCACCGGGACAGGCAACACCGGGGAGCTGTTTTTT. As protein: CATGTGNTGELFF.

V gene TRBV19 combines with J gene TRBJ1-5; 7 bases map to TRBD1. This CDR3 has 14 residues. CDR1 LNHDA and CDR2 SQIVND come from the germline V gene (reference sequence). With V trimmed by 3 bases and J by 5 bases, 4 bases remained unmatched. CDR3 DNA: TGTGCCAGTAGTATCGGGCAGGGGGATCAGCCCCAGCATTTT. It yields the protein CASSIGQGDQPQHF.

The chain recombines TRBV7-8 with TRBJ2-7, with 8 bases lining up with TRBD2. Trimming removed 5 bases from V and 2 bases from J; junction bases left unmatched: 8. CDR3 length: 15 amino acids. Germline-derived CDR1 and CDR2 are SGHVS and FQNEAQ. The CDR3 bases are TGTGCCAGCAGCCGAGTAGCGGGGCTCACCTACGAGCAGTACTTC. This sequence encodes CASSRVAGLTYEQYF.

The genes are TRBV5-4 and TRBJ2-7, with a possible D match to TRBD2 (6 bases). There are 15 residues in the CDR3. V lost 4 bases, J lost 2 bases, and 16 bases lay in between. Germline-derived CDR1 and CDR2 are SGHNT and YYREEE (reference sequence). The CDR3 coding sequence is TGTGCCAGCAGCGGGGGGACTGGAGAAGCCTACGAGCAGTACTTC. Translation: CASSGGTGEAYEQYF. Full variable domain (outside the CDR3, taken from reference TRBV5-4 and TRBJ2-7): ETGVTQSPTHLIKTRGQQVTLRCSSQSGHNTVSWYQQALGQGPQFIFQYYREEENGRGNFPPRFSGLQFPNYSSELNVNALELDDSALYLCASSGGTGEAYEQYFGPGTRLTVT.

V gene TRBV6-2 or TRBV6-3 combines with J gene TRBJ1-2; D might be TRBD1 (5 bases). Germline V lookup: CDR1 MNHEY, CDR2 SVGEGT. V was shortened by 6 bases and J by 5 bases, with 19 bases between the two germline ends. The CDR3 has 15 amino acids. The CDR3: CASSRDSLGGYGYTF. CDR3 DNA: TGTGCCAGCAGCCGAGACAGCCTCGGCGGTTATGGCTACACCTTC.